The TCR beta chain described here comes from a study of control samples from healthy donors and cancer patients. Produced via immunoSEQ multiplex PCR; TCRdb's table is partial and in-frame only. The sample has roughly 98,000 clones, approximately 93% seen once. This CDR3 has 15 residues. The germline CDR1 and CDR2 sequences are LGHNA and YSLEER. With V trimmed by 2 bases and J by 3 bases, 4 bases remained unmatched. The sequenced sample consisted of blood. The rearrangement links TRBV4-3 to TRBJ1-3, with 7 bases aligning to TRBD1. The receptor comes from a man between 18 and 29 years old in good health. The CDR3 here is CASSQKGQIGNTIYF. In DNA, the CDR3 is TGCGCCAGCAGCCAAAAGGGACAGATTGGAAACACCATATATTTT.